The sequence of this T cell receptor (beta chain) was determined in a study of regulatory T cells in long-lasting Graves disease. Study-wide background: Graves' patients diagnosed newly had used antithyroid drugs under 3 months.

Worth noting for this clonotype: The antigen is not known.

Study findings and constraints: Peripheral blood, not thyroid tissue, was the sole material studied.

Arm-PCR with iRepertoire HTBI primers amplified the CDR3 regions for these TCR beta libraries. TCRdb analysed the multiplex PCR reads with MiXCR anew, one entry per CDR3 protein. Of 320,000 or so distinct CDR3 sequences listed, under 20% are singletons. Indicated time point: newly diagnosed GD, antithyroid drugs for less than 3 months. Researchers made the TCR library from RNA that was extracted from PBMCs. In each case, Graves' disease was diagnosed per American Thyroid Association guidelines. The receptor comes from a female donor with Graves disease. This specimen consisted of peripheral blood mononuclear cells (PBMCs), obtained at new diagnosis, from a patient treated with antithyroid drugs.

CDR3 residues: CAEDRGYTGELFF. The CDR3 bases are TGTGCTGAAGACAGGGGATACACCGGGGAGCTGTTTTTT. This sequence joins TRBV12-5 and TRBJ2-2; 8 bases map to TRBD1. This CDR3 is built from 13 residues. The V gene end was trimmed by 11 bases and the J gene end by 3 bases; junction bases not matched to a gene: 5. The germline V gene encodes CDR1 LGHNT and CDR2 FRNRAP.